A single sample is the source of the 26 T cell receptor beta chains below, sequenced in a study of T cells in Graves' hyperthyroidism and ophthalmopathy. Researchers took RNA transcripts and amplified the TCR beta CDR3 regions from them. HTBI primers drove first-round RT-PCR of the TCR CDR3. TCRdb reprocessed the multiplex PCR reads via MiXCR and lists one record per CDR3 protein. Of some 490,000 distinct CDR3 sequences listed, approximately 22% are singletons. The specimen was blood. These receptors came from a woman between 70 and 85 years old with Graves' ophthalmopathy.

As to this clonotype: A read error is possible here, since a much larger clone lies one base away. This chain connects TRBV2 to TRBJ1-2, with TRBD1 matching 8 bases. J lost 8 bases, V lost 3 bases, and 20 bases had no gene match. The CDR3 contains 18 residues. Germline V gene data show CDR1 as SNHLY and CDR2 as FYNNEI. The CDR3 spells CASSDPGTGTPLFRGYTF. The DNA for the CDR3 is TGTGCCAGCAGTGACCCCGGGACAGGAACCCCCCTTTTTAGAGGCTACACCTTC.

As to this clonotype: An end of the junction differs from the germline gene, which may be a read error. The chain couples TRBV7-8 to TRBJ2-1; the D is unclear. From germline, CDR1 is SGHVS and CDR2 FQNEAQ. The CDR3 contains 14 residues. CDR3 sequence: CASSLRNSHNEQFF. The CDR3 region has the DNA TGTGCCAGCAGCTTAAGGAACTCCCACAATGAGCAGTTCTTC.

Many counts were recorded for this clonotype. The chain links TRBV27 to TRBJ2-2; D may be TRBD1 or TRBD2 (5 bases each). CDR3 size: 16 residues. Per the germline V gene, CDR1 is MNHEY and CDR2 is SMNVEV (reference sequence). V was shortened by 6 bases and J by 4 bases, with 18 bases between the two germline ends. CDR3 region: CASRIGARGSTGELFF. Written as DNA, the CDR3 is TGTGCCAGCAGAATAGGAGCGAGGGGTAGCACCGGGGAGCTGTTTTTT.

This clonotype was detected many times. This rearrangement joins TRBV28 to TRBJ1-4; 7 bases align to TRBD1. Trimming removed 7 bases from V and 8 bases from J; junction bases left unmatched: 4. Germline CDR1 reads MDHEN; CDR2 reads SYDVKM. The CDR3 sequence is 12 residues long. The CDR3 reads CASTSGGEKLFF. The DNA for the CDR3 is TGTGCCAGCACTTCAGGGGGGGAAAAACTGTTTTTT.

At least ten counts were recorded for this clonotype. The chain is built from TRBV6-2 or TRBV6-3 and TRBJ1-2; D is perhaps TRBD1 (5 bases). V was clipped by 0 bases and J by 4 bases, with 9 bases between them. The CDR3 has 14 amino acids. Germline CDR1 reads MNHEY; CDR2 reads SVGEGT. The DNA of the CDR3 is TGTGCCAGCAGTTACTCCCACAGGAGCTATGGCTACACCTTC. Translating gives CASSYSHRSYGYTF.

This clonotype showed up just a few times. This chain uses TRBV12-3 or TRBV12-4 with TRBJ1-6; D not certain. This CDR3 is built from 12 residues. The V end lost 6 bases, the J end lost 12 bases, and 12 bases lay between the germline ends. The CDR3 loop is CASSKNPLPLHF. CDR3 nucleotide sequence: TGTGCCAGCAGCAAAAACCCCCTACCCCTCCACTTT.

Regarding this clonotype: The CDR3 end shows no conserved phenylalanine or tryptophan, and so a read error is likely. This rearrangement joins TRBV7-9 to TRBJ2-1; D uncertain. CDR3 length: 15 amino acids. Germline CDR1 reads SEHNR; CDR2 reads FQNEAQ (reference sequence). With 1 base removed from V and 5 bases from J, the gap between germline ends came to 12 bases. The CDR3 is CASSLDGTPNNEQFL. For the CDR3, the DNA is TGTGCCAGCAGCTTAGACGGAACACCAAACAATGAGCAGTTCCTC.

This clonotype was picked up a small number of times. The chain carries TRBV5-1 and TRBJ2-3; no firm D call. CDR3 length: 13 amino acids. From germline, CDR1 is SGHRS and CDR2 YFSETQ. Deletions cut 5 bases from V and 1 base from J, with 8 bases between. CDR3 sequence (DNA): TGCGCCAGCAGGAATACCGGCACAGATACGCAGTATTTT. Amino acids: CASRNTGTDTQYF.

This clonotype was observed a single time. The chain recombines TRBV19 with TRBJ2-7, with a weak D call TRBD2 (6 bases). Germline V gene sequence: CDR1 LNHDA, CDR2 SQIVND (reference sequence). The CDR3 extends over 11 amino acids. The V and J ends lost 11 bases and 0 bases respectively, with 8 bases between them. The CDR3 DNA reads TGTGCCGGGGACTTCTCCTACGAGCAGTACTTC. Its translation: CAGDFSYEQYF.

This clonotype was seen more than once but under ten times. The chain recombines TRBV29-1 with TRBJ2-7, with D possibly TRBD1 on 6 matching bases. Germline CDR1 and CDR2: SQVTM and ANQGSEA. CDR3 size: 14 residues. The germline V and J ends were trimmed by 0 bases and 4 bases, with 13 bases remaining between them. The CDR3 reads CSVEDRDNSYEQYF. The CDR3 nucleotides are TGCAGCGTTGAAGATCGGGACAACTCTTACGAGCAGTACTTC.

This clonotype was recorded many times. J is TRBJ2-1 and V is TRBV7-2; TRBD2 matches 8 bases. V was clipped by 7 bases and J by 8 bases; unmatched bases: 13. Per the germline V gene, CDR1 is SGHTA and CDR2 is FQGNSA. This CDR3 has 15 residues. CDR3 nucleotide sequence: TGTGCCAGCAACGATTGGGTAGCGGGAACAGATGAGCAGTTCTTC. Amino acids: CASNDWVAGTDEQFF.

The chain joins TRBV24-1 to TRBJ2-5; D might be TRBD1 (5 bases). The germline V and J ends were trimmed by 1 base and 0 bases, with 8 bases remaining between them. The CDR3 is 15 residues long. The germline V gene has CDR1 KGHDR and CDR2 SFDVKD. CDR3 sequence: CATSDLRQNQETQYF. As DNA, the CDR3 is TGTGCCACCAGTGATTTAAGACAGAACCAAGAGACCCAGTACTTC.

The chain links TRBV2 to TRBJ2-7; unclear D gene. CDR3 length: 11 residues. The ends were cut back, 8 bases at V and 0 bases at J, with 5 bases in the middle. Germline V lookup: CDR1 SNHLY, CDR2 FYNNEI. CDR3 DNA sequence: TGTGCCAGCGGTTTCTCCTACGAGCAGTACTTC. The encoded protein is CASGFSYEQYF.

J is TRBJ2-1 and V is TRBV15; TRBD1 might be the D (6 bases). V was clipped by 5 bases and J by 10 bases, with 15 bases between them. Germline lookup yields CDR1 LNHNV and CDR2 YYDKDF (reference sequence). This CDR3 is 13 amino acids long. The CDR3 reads CATSVGRGFEQFF. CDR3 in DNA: TGTGCCACCAGCGTGGGCAGGGGTTTCGAGCAGTTCTTC.

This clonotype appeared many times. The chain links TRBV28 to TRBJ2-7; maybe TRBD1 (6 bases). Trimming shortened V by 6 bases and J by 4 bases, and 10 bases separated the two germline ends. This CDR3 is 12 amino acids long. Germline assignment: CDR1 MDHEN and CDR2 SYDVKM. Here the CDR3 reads CASRNQGYEQYF. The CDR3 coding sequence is TGTGCCAGCAGAAACCAGGGGTACGAGCAGTACTTC.

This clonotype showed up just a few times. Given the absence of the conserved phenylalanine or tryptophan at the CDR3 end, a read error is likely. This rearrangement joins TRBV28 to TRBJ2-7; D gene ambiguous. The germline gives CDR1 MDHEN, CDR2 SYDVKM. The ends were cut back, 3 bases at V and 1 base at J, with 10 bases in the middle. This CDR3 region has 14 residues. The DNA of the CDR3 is TGTGCCAGCAGTTTCGACCCCGGGTCCTACGAGCAGTACCTC. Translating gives CASSFDPGSYEQYL.

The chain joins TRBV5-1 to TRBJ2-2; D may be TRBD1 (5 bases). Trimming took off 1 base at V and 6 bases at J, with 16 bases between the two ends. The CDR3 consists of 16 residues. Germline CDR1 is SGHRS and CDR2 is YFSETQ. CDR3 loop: CASSLLRTRLSGELFF. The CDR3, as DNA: TGCGCCAGCAGCTTGCTTCGGACACGGTTATCCGGGGAGCTGTTTTTT.

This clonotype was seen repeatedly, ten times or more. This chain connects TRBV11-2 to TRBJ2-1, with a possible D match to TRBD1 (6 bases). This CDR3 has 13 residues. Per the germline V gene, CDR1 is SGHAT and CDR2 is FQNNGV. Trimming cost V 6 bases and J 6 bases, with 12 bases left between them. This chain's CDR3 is CASRWTRGNEQFF. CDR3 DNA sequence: TGTGCCAGCAGATGGACCAGGGGCAATGAGCAGTTCTTC.

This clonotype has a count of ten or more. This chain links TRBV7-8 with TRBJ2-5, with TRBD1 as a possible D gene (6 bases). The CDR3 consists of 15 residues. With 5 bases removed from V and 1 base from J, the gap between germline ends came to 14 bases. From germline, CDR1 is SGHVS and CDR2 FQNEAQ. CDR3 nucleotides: TGTGCCAGCAGCCCCCATACAGGGCTCCAAGAGACCCAGTACTTC. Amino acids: CASSPHTGLQETQYF.

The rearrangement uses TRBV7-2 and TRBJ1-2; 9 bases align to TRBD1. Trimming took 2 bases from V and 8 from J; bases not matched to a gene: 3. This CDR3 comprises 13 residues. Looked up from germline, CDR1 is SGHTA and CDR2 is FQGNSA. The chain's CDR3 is CASSLRDRDGYTF. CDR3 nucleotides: TGTGCCAGCAGCTTAAGGGACAGGGACGGCTACACCTTC.

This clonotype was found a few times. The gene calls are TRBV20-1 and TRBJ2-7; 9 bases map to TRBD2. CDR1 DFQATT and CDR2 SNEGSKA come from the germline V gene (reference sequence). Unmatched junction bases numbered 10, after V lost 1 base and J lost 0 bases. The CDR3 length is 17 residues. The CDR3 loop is CSARVGSGSFHSYEQYF. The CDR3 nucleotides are TGCAGTGCTAGAGTAGGTAGCGGGAGTTTCCACTCCTACGAGCAGTACTTC.

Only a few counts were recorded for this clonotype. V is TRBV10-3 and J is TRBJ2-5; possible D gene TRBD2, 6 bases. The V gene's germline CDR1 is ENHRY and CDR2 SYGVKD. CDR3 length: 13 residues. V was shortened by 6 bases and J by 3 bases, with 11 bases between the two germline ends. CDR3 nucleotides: TGTGCCATCAGCCCTGGGGAGGAAGAGACCCAGTACTTC. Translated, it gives CAISPGEEETQYF.

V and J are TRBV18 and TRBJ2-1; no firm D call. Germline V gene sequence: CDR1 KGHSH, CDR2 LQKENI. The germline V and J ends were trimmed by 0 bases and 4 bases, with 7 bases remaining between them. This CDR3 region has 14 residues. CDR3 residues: CASSPPAQYNEQFF. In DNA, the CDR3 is TGTGCCAGCTCACCACCGGCCCAGTACAATGAGCAGTTCTTC.

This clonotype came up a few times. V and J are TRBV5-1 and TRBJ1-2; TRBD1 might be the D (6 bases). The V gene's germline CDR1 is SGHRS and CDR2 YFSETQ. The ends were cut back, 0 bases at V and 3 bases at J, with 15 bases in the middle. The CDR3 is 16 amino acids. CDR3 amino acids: CASSLGSAGGDYGYTF. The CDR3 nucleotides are TGCGCCAGCAGCTTGGGTTCAGCTGGGGGCGACTATGGCTACACCTTC.

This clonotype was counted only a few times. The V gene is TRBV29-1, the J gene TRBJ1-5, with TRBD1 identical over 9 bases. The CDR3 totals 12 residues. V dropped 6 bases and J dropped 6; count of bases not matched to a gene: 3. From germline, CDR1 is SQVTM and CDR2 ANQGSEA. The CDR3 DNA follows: TGCAGCGTCGGGACAGGGCCTCAGCCCCAGCATTTT. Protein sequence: CSVGTGPQPQHF. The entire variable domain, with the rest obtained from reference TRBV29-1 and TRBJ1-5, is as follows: SAVISQKPSRDICQRGTSLTIQCQVDSQVTMMFWYRQQPGQSLTLIATANQGSEATYESGFVIDKFPISRPNLTFSTLTVSNMSPEDSSIYLCSVGTGPQPQHFGDGTRLSIL.

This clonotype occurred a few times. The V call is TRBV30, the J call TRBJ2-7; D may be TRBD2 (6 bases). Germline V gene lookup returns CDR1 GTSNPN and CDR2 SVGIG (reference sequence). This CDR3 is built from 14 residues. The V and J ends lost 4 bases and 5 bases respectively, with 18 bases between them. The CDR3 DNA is TGTGCCTGGACGTTTGGCGGGGTTTCCCACGAGCAGTACTTC. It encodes CAWTFGGVSHEQYF.